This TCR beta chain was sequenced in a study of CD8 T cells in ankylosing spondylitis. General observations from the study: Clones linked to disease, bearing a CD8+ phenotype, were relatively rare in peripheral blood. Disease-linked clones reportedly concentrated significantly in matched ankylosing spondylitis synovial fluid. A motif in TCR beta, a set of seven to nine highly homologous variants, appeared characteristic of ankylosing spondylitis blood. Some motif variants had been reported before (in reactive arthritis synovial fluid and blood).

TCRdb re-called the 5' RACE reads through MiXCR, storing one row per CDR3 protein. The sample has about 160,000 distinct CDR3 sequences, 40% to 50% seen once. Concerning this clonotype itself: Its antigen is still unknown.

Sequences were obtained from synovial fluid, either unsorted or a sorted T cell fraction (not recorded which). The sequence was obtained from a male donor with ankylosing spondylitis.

The chain's CDR3 is CSVERTTYNEQFF. The CDR3 DNA reads as TGCAGCGTTGAACGAACGACCTACAATGAGCAGTTCTTC. The chain carries TRBV29-1 and TRBJ2-1, with D hard to call. Germline CDR1 SQVTM, CDR2 ANQGSEA. V lost 2 bases to trimming and J lost 2 bases, with 7 bases between them. This CDR3 comprises 13 residues.